The 13 T cell receptor beta chains listed next were all sequenced from one sample in a study of T cell changes during pregnancy in multiple sclerosis. The method was immunoSEQ multiplex PCR; TCRdb's version includes in-frame clones alone and lacks a portion of them. This sample yields under 15,000 clones, of which 88% are seen a single time; roughly 8.4% belongs to the top ten. The material was CD8+ T cells from peripheral blood mononuclear cells, obtained in the first trimester of pregnancy. These receptors all come from a female donor with multiple sclerosis, enrolled in a pregnancy study.

Comment on this clone: The junction departs from germline at one end; a sequencing error may be responsible. The rearrangement uses TRBV6-1 and TRBJ2-3, with 10 bases that match TRBD2. This CDR3 is built from 15 residues. CDR1 is MNHNS and CDR2 is SASEGT in the germline V gene. CDR3 in DNA: TGTGCCGGCAGTGACTGGAGCGGGGGGGGAGATACGCAGTATTTT. It specifies CAGSDWSGGGDTQYF.

The V and J genes are TRBV9 and TRBJ2-1; 13 bases agree with TRBD2. The germline V gene has CDR1 SGDLS and CDR2 YYNGEE. CDR3 length: 15 residues. The J segment lost 8 bases and the V segment lost 3 bases, leaving 5 bases of the junction unmatched. CDR3 loop: CASSGSGLAGYEQFF. In nucleotides, the CDR3 is TGTGCCAGCAGCGGGTCGGGACTAGCGGGATATGAGCAGTTCTTC.

The chain carries TRBV9 and TRBJ2-7; 11 bases align to TRBD2. V was clipped by 3 bases and J by 4 bases; unmatched bases: 9. The germline V gene encodes CDR1 SGDLS and CDR2 YYNGEE. The CDR3 totals 16 residues. The CDR3 region is CASSAYPSGGRYEQYF. The CDR3 DNA reads as TGTGCCAGCAGCGCATACCCTAGCGGGGGGCGATACGAGCAGTACTTC.

CDR3 amino acids: CAISLQGNTDTQYF. CDR3 nucleotides: TGTGCCATCAGTCTACAGGGGAACACAGATACGCAGTATTTT. The genes are TRBV10-3 and TRBJ2-3; 7 nucleotides line up with TRBD1. V lost 5 bases to trimming and J lost 2 bases; unmatched junction nucleotides: 4. Germline values: CDR1 ENHRY, CDR2 SYGVKD. CDR3 length equals 14 residues.

The table lists this clone with a few counts. The chain couples TRBV6-4 to TRBJ2-6; D is undetermined. This CDR3 contains 16 residues. Trimming took 0 bases from V and 0 from J, leaving 6 bases between them. Germline CDR1 reads MRHNA; CDR2 reads SNTAGT. The CDR3 DNA follows: TGTGCCAGCAGTGACTCACATCGCTCTGGGGCCAACGTCCTGACTTTC. This sequence encodes CASSDSHRSGANVLTF.

This chain uses TRBV10-3 with TRBJ1-1; D might be TRBD1 (5 bases). This CDR3 spans 16 amino acids. V lost 1 base, J lost 6 bases, and 18 bases lay in between. Germline V gives CDR1 ENHRY, CDR2 SYGVKD. CDR3 DNA sequence: TGTGCCATCAGTGAGTTTGTATGGGGGAGGGGCCCTGAAGCTTTCTTT. It yields the protein CAISEFVWGRGPEAFF.

This chain links TRBV6-5 with TRBJ2-3; 8 bases are shared with TRBD1. J was trimmed by 3 bases and V by 5 bases; bases with no gene match: 7. Germline-derived CDR1 and CDR2 are MNHEY and SVGAGI. CDR3 length equals 15 residues. The CDR3, as DNA: TGTGCCAGCAGTCAAGGGACAGGAGTTACAGATACGCAGTATTTT. This gives the protein CASSQGTGVTDTQYF.

The chain has TRBV7-9 and TRBJ2-7, with D possibly TRBD1 on 6 matching bases. The germline V gene encodes CDR1 SEHNR and CDR2 FQNEAQ (reference sequence). Trimming pared 6 bases from V and 3 bases from J, leaving 18 bases between. The CDR3 has 15 residues. CDR3 sequence: CASRLTGRALYEQYF. In DNA form, the CDR3 reads TGTGCCAGCAGATTGACAGGACGAGCCCTCTACGAGCAGTACTTC.

This rearrangement joins TRBV27 to TRBJ2-7, with TRBD1 matching 7 bases. This CDR3 has 14 amino acids. Germline V CDR1 and CDR2: MNHEY, SMNVEV (reference sequence). Trimming cost V 2 bases and J 1 base; bases outside gene matches: 2. CDR3 sequence (DNA): TGTGCCAGCAGTTTAGGCAGGGGGTCCTACGAGCAGTACTTC. It codes for CASSLGRGSYEQYF.

The chain links TRBV6-5 to TRBJ1-1, with 7 bases that match TRBD1. The V gene's germline CDR1 is MNHEY and CDR2 SVGAGI. V was clipped by 0 bases and J by 5 bases; unmatched bases: 6. This CDR3 comprises 15 residues. The CDR3 spells CASSYSKGAGTEAFF. Written as DNA, the CDR3 is TGTGCCAGCAGTTACTCGAAGGGGGCAGGAACTGAAGCTTTCTTT.

This rearrangement joins TRBV9 to TRBJ2-3; weak D call: TRBD1 (5 bases). In germline, CDR1 is SGDLS, CDR2 YYNGEE. V was cut by 0 bases and J by 0 bases, with 8 bases left in between. This CDR3 has 15 amino acids. CDR3 DNA sequence: TGTGCCAGCAGCGTAGGTAGGGGTAGCACAGATACGCAGTATTTT. Translation gives CASSVGRGSTDTQYF.

The chain joins TRBV30 to TRBJ2-1, with 10 bases aligning to TRBD2. V lost 3 bases, J lost 9 bases, and 14 bases stayed unmatched. The V gene's germline CDR1 is GTSNPN and CDR2 SVGIG (reference sequence). This CDR3 comprises 16 residues. CDR3 residues: CAWRLDGTSEVGEQFF. The DNA of the CDR3 is TGTGCCTGGAGGCTAGATGGGACTAGCGAAGTGGGTGAGCAGTTCTTC.

The chain links TRBV19 to TRBJ2-1, with 7 nucleotides matching TRBD2. The CDR3 covers 15 residues. Germline V gene lookup returns CDR1 LNHDA and CDR2 SQIVND (reference sequence). V dropped 1 base and J dropped 4; count of bases not matched to a gene: 4. The CDR3 loop reads CASSIASGGYNEQFF. The CDR3, as DNA: TGTGCCAGTAGTATAGCTTCGGGGGGTTACAATGAGCAGTTCTTC. The full variable domain, with the rest looked up from reference TRBV19 and TRBJ2-1, is DGGITQSPKYLFRKEGQNVTLSCEQNLNHDAMYWYRQDPGQGLRLIYYSQIVNDFQKGDIAEGYSVSREKKESFPLTVTSAQKNPTAFYLCASSIASGGYNEQFFGPGTRLTVL.